The 27 T cell receptor beta chains in this list originate from one sample, sequenced in a study of breast tumors, draining lymph nodes, adjacent tissues (dated by TCRdb to 2015 to 2016). Lymph node samples came from the axillary draining lymph nodes of breast cancer patients. Library construction relied on multiplex PCR. The sequencer listed for this sample is Illumina HiSeq 2000. TCRdb reanalyzed the raw reads on its own, using fastp at Q25 for trimming and MiXCR for clone calling, and kept in-frame beta chains. Every distinct CDR3 protein forms one entry, paired with its most common genes and DNA. The sample contains around 130,000 distinct CDR3 sequences, about 20% of them found a single time. 3% to 4% of the sample is taken by the ten largest. Sequenced material: axillary lymph node tissue. All receptors derive from a female donor with breast cancer. Some clones in this sample may be carry-over from other donors' samples.

This clonotype came up many times. The chain recombines TRBV24-1 with TRBJ1-2, with TRBD1 as a possible D gene (6 bases). The CDR3 length is 15 residues. CDR1 is KGHDR and CDR2 is SFDVKD in the germline V gene. V gave up 5 bases and J gave up 7 bases, with 19 bases separating them. The CDR3 nucleotides are TGTGCCACCAGTGGGGCAACCTCCTTAGGGGGTGGCTACACCTTC. Its protein product is CATSGATSLGGGYTF.

This clonotype was seen repeatedly, ten times or more. The chain recombines TRBV6-5 with TRBJ2-7; the match to TRBD1 covers 8 bases. The V gene's germline CDR1 is MNHEY and CDR2 SVGAGI. The CDR3 totals 15 residues. The V segment lost 2 bases and the J segment 6 bases; nucleotides outside the gene matches: 9. CDR3: CASSYQPGGRPEQYF. CDR3 in DNA: TGTGCCAGCAGTTACCAACCAGGGGGCCGTCCCGAGCAGTACTTC.

This clonotype has a count of ten or more. CDR3 nucleotides: TGTGCCAGCAGTTTAGACGGGACAGACAATCAGCCCCAGCATTTT. The encoded protein is CASSLDGTDNQPQHF. V and J are TRBV27 and TRBJ1-5, with 7 bases aligning to TRBD1. Germline lookup yields CDR1 MNHEY and CDR2 SMNVEV (reference sequence). This CDR3 is built from 15 residues. V dropped 2 bases and J dropped 3; count of bases not matched to a gene: 4.

This clonotype was seen ten or more times. CDR3 region: CSAIPPTSGNYEQYF. As DNA, the CDR3 is TGCAGTGCTATCCCACCCACTAGCGGGAACTACGAGCAGTACTTC. The V gene is TRBV20-1, the J gene TRBJ2-7; 10 bases align to TRBD2. Trimming cost V 4 bases and J 3 bases; bases outside gene matches: 9. The CDR3 loop spans 15 amino acids. CDR1 is DFQATT and CDR2 is SNEGSKA in the germline V gene (reference sequence).

Concerning this clonotype: A much larger clone lies a single base off, so this may be a read error. CDR3 sequence: CAAAQSGSTIYF. For the CDR3, the DNA is TGTGCCGCCGCACAATCTGGAAGCACCATATATTTT. V gene TRBV6-5 combines with J gene TRBJ1-3; no reliable D call. The CDR3 is 12 residues long. In germline, CDR1 is MNHEY, CDR2 SVGAGI.

This clonotype appeared many times. This sequence joins TRBV18 and TRBJ2-7; 7 bases are shared with TRBD2. The CDR3 is 13 amino acids. V shed 6 bases, J shed 3 bases, and the junction held 5 bases outside the gene matches. Germline V gives CDR1 KGHSH, CDR2 LQKENI. CDR3 sequence: CASSASGNYEQYF. The CDR3, as DNA: TGTGCCAGCTCGGCTAGCGGAAACTACGAGCAGTACTTC.

This clonotype was seen repeatedly, ten times or more. This rearrangement joins TRBV9 to TRBJ2-7; 11 positions agree with TRBD1. The junction had 3 bases not matched to a gene; V was cut back by 1 base and J by 3 bases. There are 15 residues in the CDR3. The germline gives CDR1 SGDLS, CDR2 YYNGEE. CDR3 protein: CASSVSGQGVYEQYF. For the CDR3, the DNA is TGTGCCAGCAGCGTATCGGGACAGGGGGTCTACGAGCAGTACTTC.

In its sample, this clonotype was seen many times. The J gene is TRBJ2-6, the V gene TRBV24-1; 10 bases are a match to TRBD1. The V gene end was trimmed by 8 bases and the J gene end by 1 base; junction bases not matched to a gene: 4. This CDR3 has 16 amino acids. Germline V gives CDR1 KGHDR, CDR2 SFDVKD. This CDR3 is CATKGQGVSGANVLTF. CDR3 DNA sequence: TGTGCCACCAAAGGACAGGGGGTTTCTGGGGCCAACGTCCTGACTTTC.

Regarding this clonotype: One base away lies a much larger clone, so this may be a sequencing read error. The chain employs TRBV6-1 and TRBJ1-5; D is unclear. In germline, CDR1 is MNHNS, CDR2 SASEGT. This CDR3 comprises 14 residues. The V and J ends lost 5 bases and 2 bases respectively, with 10 bases between them. The DNA of the CDR3 is TGTGCCAGCAGTTCCAGGTTGGGCAATCAGCCCCAGCATTTT. It codes for CASSSRLGNQPQHF.

As regards this clonotype: With a much larger clone just one base away, this may be a read error. This chain links TRBV6-5 with TRBJ1-2; D gene unclear. In germline, CDR1 is MNHEY, CDR2 SVGAGI. The CDR3 contains 14 residues. V was trimmed by 7 bases and J by 4 bases, leaving 16 bases between them. The CDR3 sequence is CASTPDTSFYGYTF. The CDR3 DNA reads TGTGCCAGCACTCCCGACACTTCCTTCTATGGCTACACCTTC.

At least ten counts were recorded for this clonotype. The V and J genes are TRBV10-3 and TRBJ2-1; 9 nucleotides align to TRBD2. J gave up 5 bases and V 2 bases, and 4 bases lay outside the gene matches. Germline loops: CDR1 ENHRY, CDR2 SYGVKD. This CDR3 is 15 amino acids long. The CDR3 coding sequence is TGTGCCATCAGTGAGGCGGCTAGCGGGGACAATGAGCAGTTCTTC. Its translation: CAISEAASGDNEQFF.

As regards this clonotype: A much larger clone differs from this one at a single base, so this may be a read error. V is TRBV5-1 and J is TRBJ2-2; D possibly corresponds to TRBD1 (6 bases). Trimming pared 1 base from V and 3 bases from J, leaving 10 bases between. CDR1 and CDR2 (germline): SGHRS, YFSETQ. The CDR3 contains 15 residues. Here the CDR3 DNA reads TGCGCCAGCAGCTTGACAGGGTCTGACACCGGGGAGCTGTTTTTT. Its translation is CASSLTGSDTGELFF.

The sample holds many counts of this clonotype. The rearrangement joins TRBV6-1 to TRBJ2-2; 10 bases align to TRBD1. This CDR3 has 14 residues. Germline V gives CDR1 MNHNS, CDR2 SASEGT. V dropped 6 bases and J dropped 5; count of bases not matched to a gene: 3. In DNA form, the CDR3 reads TGTGCCAGCAGGGGACAGGGGAGAACCGGGGAGCTGTTTTTT. Encoded protein: CASRGQGRTGELFF.

This clonotype was seen ten or more times. This chain links TRBV19 with TRBJ2-5, with 7 nucleotides matching TRBD1. V lost 9 bases to trimming and J lost 5 bases; unmatched junction nucleotides: 15. The CDR3 is 15 residues long. The germline gives CDR1 LNHDA, CDR2 SQIVND (reference sequence). CDR3 region: CASQDRQGVRETQYF. DNA for the CDR3: TGTGCCAGCCAGGACCGACAGGGTGTTAGGGAGACCCAGTACTTC. Full variable domain (rest looked up from reference TRBV19 and TRBJ2-5): DGGITQSPKYLFRKEGQNVTLSCEQNLNHDAMYWYRQDPGQGLRLIYYSQIVNDFQKGDIAEGYSVSREKKESFPLTVTSAQKNPTAFYLCASQDRQGVRETQYFGPGTRLLVL.

As concerns this clonotype: With a much larger clone just one base away, this may be a read error. The chain carries TRBV5-1 and TRBJ2-2; maybe TRBD2 (6 bases). Germline V gene lookup returns CDR1 SGHRS and CDR2 YFSETQ. This CDR3 is 16 amino acids long. The CDR3: CASSLERTTNTGEPFF. The CDR3 DNA reads TGCGCCAGCAGCTTGGAGAGGACTACGAACACCGGGGAGCCGTTTTTT.

Comments on this clonotype: This clone may be a read error of a much larger clone one base away. V and J are TRBV6-1 and TRBJ2-3; 13 bases line up with TRBD2. Germline trimming cut 11 bases from V and 1 base from J; bases unmatched to any gene: 9. The length of the CDR3 is 16 residues. Germline CDR1 and CDR2: MNHNS and SASEGT. The CDR3: CAGILGTSGGTDTQYF. CDR3 DNA sequence: TGTGCCGGCATTCTGGGGACTAGCGGGGGCACAGATACGCAGTATTTT.

Turning to this clonotype: A much larger clone differs by one base, so this may be a read error. V is TRBV11-2 and J is TRBJ2-3; no clear D. From germline, CDR1 is SGHAT and CDR2 FQNNGV. The CDR3 is 15 residues long. CDR3 residues: CARSFTVTSTDTQYF. The CDR3 DNA reads TGTGCCCGCAGCTTTACTGTCACCAGCACAGATACGCAGTATTTT.

At least ten counts were recorded for this clonotype. This chain joins TRBV5-6 and TRBJ2-7; D perhaps matches TRBD1 (5 bases). The CDR3 runs to 15 residues. The germline V gene has CDR1 SGHDT and CDR2 YYEEEE. Trimming pared 4 bases from V and 2 bases from J, leaving 16 bases between. Written as DNA, the CDR3 is TGTGCCAGCAGCCTCCGAGGCAGGGATACCTACGAGCAGTACTTC. Translation: CASSLRGRDTYEQYF. Using reference TRBV5-6 and TRBJ2-7 for the parts outside the CDR3, the full variable domain is DAGVTQSPTHLIKTRGQQVTLRCSPKSGHDTVSWYQQALGQGPQFIFQYYEEEERQRGNFPDRFSGHQFPNYSSELNVNALLLGDSALYLCASSLRGRDTYEQYFGPGTRLTVT.

The chain recombines TRBV12-3 or TRBV12-4 with TRBJ2-6; 8 bases are a match to TRBD1. The CDR3 spans 17 residues. Trimming at V came to 6 bases and at J to 1 base, leaving 8 bases not matched to a gene. The CDR3 coding sequence is TGTGCCAGCAGCCCTGGACAGGGAGTATCTGGGGCCAACGTCCTGACTTTC. It specifies CASSPGQGVSGANVLTF.

This clonotype was seen many times. V gene TRBV5-5 combines with J gene TRBJ2-3, with D perhaps TRBD2 (6 bases). Trimming stripped 3 bases from V and 4 bases from J, with 9 bases between. CDR1 SGHKS and CDR2 YYEKEE come from the germline V gene (reference sequence). This CDR3 is 13 amino acids long. Here the CDR3 DNA reads TGTGCCAGCAGCTACGGAGGGCCAGATACGCAGTATTTT. Translated: CASSYGGPDTQYF.

This clonotype has a count of ten or more. The gene calls are TRBV7-9 and TRBJ1-4; 10 positions agree with TRBD1. Trimming removed 4 bases from V and 8 bases from J; junction bases left unmatched: 4. Germline V gene data show CDR1 as SEHNR and CDR2 as FQNEAQ (reference sequence). This CDR3 has 14 residues. In DNA, the CDR3 is TGTGCCAGCAGCTGGGACAGGGGAGGGGAAAAACTGTTTTTT. It is translated as CASSWDRGGEKLFF.

This clonotype occurred many times. The V gene is TRBV27, the J gene TRBJ2-7; 8 bases fit TRBD2. Germline V gene lookup returns CDR1 MNHEY and CDR2 SMNVEV (reference sequence). V dropped 8 bases and J dropped 5; count of bases not matched to a gene: 5. This CDR3 spans 12 amino acids. CDR3 sequence: CASRSGRDEQYF. CDR3 DNA sequence: TGTGCCAGCCGCTCCGGGAGGGACGAGCAGTACTTC.

A note on this clonotype: This could be a read error, since a much larger clone is one nucleotide away. The chain links TRBV2 to TRBJ2-2; 13 bases map to TRBD2. CDR1 SNHLY and CDR2 FYNNEI come from the germline V gene. The CDR3 runs 14 residues. For the CDR3, the DNA is TGTGCCACCGGGACTAGCGGGAACACCGGGGAGCTGTCTTTT. Its translation is CATGTSGNTGELSF.

Worth noting for this clonotype: A much larger clonotype is one base distant, so this may be a read error. V gene TRBV19 combines with J gene TRBJ2-1; possibly TRBD1 for D (7 bases). CDR1 LNHDA and CDR2 SQIVND come from the germline V gene (reference sequence). The CDR3 is 16 amino acids. V shed 7 bases and J shed 6 bases, with 22 bases lying between them. The CDR3 loop reads CASTKTGQVGGNEQFF. The DNA for the CDR3 is TGTGCCAGTACGAAGACAGGGCAAGTGGGGGGCAATGAGCAGTTCTTC.

To note about this clonotype: This may come from a read error, since a much larger clone is one base off. Because it lacks the conserved phenylalanine or tryptophan at the end, this CDR3 is likely a read error. The J gene is TRBJ1-5, the V gene TRBV6-5; D not certain. Germline loops: CDR1 MNHEY, CDR2 SVGAGI. The ends were cut back, 0 bases at V and 3 bases at J, with 9 bases in the middle. This CDR3 has 15 amino acids. CDR3 amino acids: CASSYSVGPNQPQHS. In DNA, the CDR3 is TGTGCCAGCAGTTACTCGGTAGGCCCCAATCAGCCCCAGCATTCT.

This clonotype was detected ten times or more. The genes are TRBV5-6 and TRBJ2-1; D tentatively reads TRBD1 or TRBD2 (5 bases each). Per the germline V gene, CDR1 is SGHDT and CDR2 is YYEEEE. The CDR3 has 12 residues. V lost 2 bases, J lost 15 bases, and 15 bases lay in between. CDR3 bases: TGTGCCAGCAGCTTTGGTTATAGGGACCCGTTCTTC. Translating it yields CASSFGYRDPFF.

With respect to this clonotype: A single base separates this from a much larger clone, so it may be a read error. V gene TRBV11-2 combines with J gene TRBJ2-1; 8 positions agree with TRBD2. The length of the CDR3 is 16 residues. Per the germline V gene, CDR1 is SGHAT and CDR2 is FQNNGV. CDR3 DNA sequence: TGTGACAGCAGCTTAGGATTAAGCGGGAGTTTAAATGAGCAGTTCTTC. This codes for CDSSLGLSGSLNEQFF.